A selection of T cell receptor beta chains follows, all from one sample in a study of T cells in Graves' hyperthyroidism and ophthalmopathy. One entry per CDR3 protein results from TCRdb running MiXCR on the multiplex PCR reads. The repertoire holds some 600,000 distinct CDR3 sequences, with about 15% as singletons. The specimen was blood. The receptor source for this set is a woman in her thirties with Graves' hyperthyroidism that later progressed to Graves' ophthalmopathy. The CDR3 runs from the conserved cysteine through the conserved F or W. Each record gives: clone size, D gene, V gene, J gene, CDR3 protein, CDR3 DNA. The D gene is left open where the match is weak. Only part of the rows carry a size: once, few, many, or a class if the clone is expanded.

clone size: many
D gene: -
V gene: TRBV6-1
J gene: TRBJ2-7
CDR3 protein: CATSGSTYEQYF
CDR3 DNA: TGTGCCACCTCGGGCAGCACCTACGAGCAGTACTTC

clone size: few
D gene: -
V gene: TRBV7-2
J gene: TRBJ2-2
CDR3 protein: CASSLVSDTGELFF
CDR3 DNA: TGTGCCAGCAGCTTAGTTAGTGACACCGGGGAGCTGTTTTTT

clone size: many
D gene: TRBD1
V gene: TRBV3-1
J gene: TRBJ2-1
CDR3 protein: CASRYAGGYEQFF
CDR3 DNA: TGTGCCAGCAGGTACGCAGGGGGCTATGAGCAGTTCTTC

clone size: -
D gene: TRBD1
V gene: TRBV12-3/TRBV12-4
J gene: TRBJ1-2
CDR3 protein: CASSWGHGTGLLANYGYTF
CDR3 DNA: TGTGCCAGCAGTTGGGGCCACGGGACAGGGTTATTGGCTAACTATGGCTACACCTTC

clone size: many
D gene: -
V gene: TRBV30
J gene: TRBJ2-2
CDR3 protein: CAGRQFTGELFF
CDR3 DNA: TGTGCCGGCCGACAGTTCACCGGGGAGCTGTTTTTT

clone size: few
D gene: -
V gene: TRBV6-2/TRBV6-3
J gene: TRBJ1-1
CDR3 protein: CASSTGLEAFF
CDR3 DNA: TGTGCCAGCAGTACAGGGTTAGAAGCTTTCTTT

clone size: many
D gene: -
V gene: TRBV19
J gene: TRBJ2-7
CDR3 protein: CASSIAGQNSYEQYF
CDR3 DNA: TGTGCCAGTAGTATAGCGGGGCAAAACTCCTACGAGCAGTACTTC

clone size: few
D gene: -
V gene: TRBV27
J gene: TRBJ2-7
CDR3 protein: CASTAIGGSYEQYF
CDR3 DNA: TGTGCCAGCACCGCGATAGGGGGTTCCTACGAGCAGTACTTC

clone size: many
D gene: -
V gene: TRBV6-2/TRBV6-3
J gene: TRBJ1-5
CDR3 protein: CASSPRQTYSNQPQHF
CDR3 DNA: TGTGCCAGCAGTCCACGACAGACTTATAGCAATCAGCCCCAGCATTTT

clone size: many
D gene: -
V gene: TRBV2
J gene: TRBJ1-1
CDR3 protein: CASSESGSTEAFF
CDR3 DNA: TGTGCCAGCAGTGAATCGGGATCCACTGAAGCTTTCTTT

clone size: -
D gene: TRBD2
V gene: TRBV20-1
J gene: TRBJ2-7
CDR3 protein: CSPDSSGRYEQYF
CDR3 DNA: TGCAGCCCAGATTCTAGCGGGAGGTACGAGCAGTACTTC

clone size: many
D gene: -
V gene: TRBV6-2/TRBV6-3
J gene: TRBJ2-7
CDR3 protein: CASSYERAYEQYF
CDR3 DNA: TGTGCCAGCAGTTACGAGAGAGCCTACGAGCAGTACTTC

clone size: few
D gene: -
V gene: TRBV5-1
J gene: TRBJ2-2
CDR3 protein: CASSSDGRDTGELFF
CDR3 DNA: TGCGCCAGCAGCTCGGACGGACGAGACACCGGGGAGCTGTTTTTT

clone size: many
D gene: -
V gene: TRBV4-1
J gene: TRBJ1-2
CDR3 protein: CASSRSNYGYTF
CDR3 DNA: TGCGCCAGCAGCCGCTCTAACTATGGCTACACCTTC

clone size: many
D gene: -
V gene: TRBV29-1
J gene: TRBJ1-2
CDR3 protein: CSVEDNYGYTF
CDR3 DNA: TGCAGCGTTGAGGATAACTATGGCTACACCTTC

clone size: few
D gene: -
V gene: TRBV6-1
J gene: TRBJ2-1
CDR3 protein: CASSERGFGEQFF
CDR3 DNA: TGTGCCAGCAGTGAAAGGGGGTTCGGGGAGCAGTTCTTC

clone size: many
D gene: -
V gene: TRBV6-5
J gene: TRBJ1-2
CDR3 protein: CASSYGGDINYGYTF
CDR3 DNA: TGTGCCAGCAGTTACGGAGGTGACATCAACTATGGCTACACCTTC

clone size: many
D gene: TRBD1
V gene: TRBV28
J gene: TRBJ2-7
CDR3 protein: CASSSTYRGSTYEQYF
CDR3 DNA: TGTGCCAGCAGTTCGACGTACAGGGGCTCCACCTACGAGCAGTACTTC

clone size: -
D gene: TRBD1
V gene: TRBV7-2
J gene: TRBJ1-5
CDR3 protein: CASSHSTGTNQPQHF
CDR3 DNA: TGTGCCAGCAGCCACTCGACAGGGACCAATCAGCCCCAGCATTTT

clone size: -
D gene: TRBD2
V gene: TRBV7-9
J gene: TRBJ2-3
CDR3 protein: CASSRLRVAGEFGTDTQYF
CDR3 DNA: TGTGCCAGCAGCCGCCTGAGGGTAGCGGGAGAGTTTGGCACAGATACGCAGTATTTT

clone size: many
D gene: TRBD2
V gene: TRBV11-2
J gene: TRBJ2-7
CDR3 protein: CASSHNLPGGVEQYF
CDR3 DNA: TGTGCCAGCAGCCATAACCTTCCGGGAGGGGTCGAGCAGTACTTC

clone size: -
D gene: -
V gene: TRBV4-1
J gene: TRBJ2-1
CDR3 protein: CASSQDWALYNEQFF
CDR3 DNA: TGCGCCAGCAGCCAAGATTGGGCTCTTTACAATGAGCAGTTCTTC